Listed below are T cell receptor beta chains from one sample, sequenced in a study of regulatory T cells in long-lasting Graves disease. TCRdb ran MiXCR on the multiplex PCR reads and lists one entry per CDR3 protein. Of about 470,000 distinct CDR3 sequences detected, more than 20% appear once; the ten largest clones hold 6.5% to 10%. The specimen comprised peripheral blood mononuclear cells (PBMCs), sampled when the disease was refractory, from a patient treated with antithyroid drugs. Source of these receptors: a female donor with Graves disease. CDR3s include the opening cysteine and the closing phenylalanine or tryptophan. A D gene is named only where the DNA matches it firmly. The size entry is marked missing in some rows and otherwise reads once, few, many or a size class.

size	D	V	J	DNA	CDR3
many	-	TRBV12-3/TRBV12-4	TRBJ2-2	TGTGCCAGCAGTTTAACGGGAGACGGGGAGCTGTTTTTT	CASSLTGDGELFF
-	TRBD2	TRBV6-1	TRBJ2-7	TGTGCCAGCAGTGACGTACCGGGAGGGTCCTACGAGCAGTACTTC	CASSDVPGGSYEQYF
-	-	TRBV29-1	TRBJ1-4	TGCAGCGTTGGGGGGCGTCTTAATGAAAAACTGTTTTTT	CSVGGRLNEKLFF
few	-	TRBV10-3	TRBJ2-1	TGTGCCATCAGTGAGTCAGGCTCGCTGCTGATTCCTAGGCAGTTCTTC	CAISESGSLLIPRQFF
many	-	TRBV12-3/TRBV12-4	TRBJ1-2	TGTGCCAGCAGTTACGTATATGGCTACACCTTC	CASSYVYGYTF
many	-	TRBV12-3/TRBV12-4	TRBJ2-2	TGTGCCAGCAGTTTGTACTTCGGCGGGGAGCTGTTTTTT	CASSLYFGGELFF
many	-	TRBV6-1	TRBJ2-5	TGTGCCAGCAGTGAAGCAGCATCCACAGGTCCACAAGAGACCCAGTACTTC	CASSEAASTGPQETQYF
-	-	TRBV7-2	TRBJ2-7	TGTGCCAGCAGCTTAAATCTGGACAGCAACTACGAGCAGTACTTC	CASSLNLDSNYEQYF
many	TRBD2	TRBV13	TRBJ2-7	TGTGCCAGCAGCTCGAGACTAGCGGAGGCTGAGCAGTACTTC	CASSSRLAEAEQYF
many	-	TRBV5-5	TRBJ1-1	TGTGCCAGCAGCATAAAAACGGGACGAGGGACTGAAGCTTTCTTT	CASSIKTGRGTEAFF
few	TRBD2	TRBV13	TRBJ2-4	TGTGCCAGCAGCCTAACTAGCGTTGGGGGAAACATTCAGTACTTC	CASSLTSVGGNIQYF
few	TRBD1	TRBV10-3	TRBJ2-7	TGTGCCATCAGTGAGCGGGCCGGGACAGGGAGTTCCGAGCAGTACTTC	CAISERAGTGSSEQYF
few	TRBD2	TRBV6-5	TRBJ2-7	TGTGCCAGCAGTTACGGATTCCTAGCGGGAGTCGACGAGCAGTACTTC	CASSYGFLAGVDEQYF
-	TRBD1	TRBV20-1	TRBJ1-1	TGCAGTGCTTGGGACAGGATTGAAGCTTTCTTT	CSAWDRIEAFF
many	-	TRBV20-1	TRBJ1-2	TGCAGTGCTAGAGATCACGGGGTCCCCACGAGACATTCCTATGGCTACACCTTC	CSARDHGVPTRHSYGYTF
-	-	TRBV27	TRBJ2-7	TGTGCCAGCAGTTCGGTTAGAGCCCACGAGCAGTACTTC	CASSSVRAHEQYF
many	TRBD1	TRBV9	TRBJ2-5	TGTGCCAGCAGCATAACAGGGGGCGATTTCCAAGAGACCCAGTACTTC	CASSITGGDFQETQYF